This note documents a single T cell receptor beta chain sequence. Its matching antigen is unknown. MiXCR, applied by TCRdb to the 5' RACE reads, yields one record per CDR3 protein. The table shows around 420,000 distinct CDR3 sequences, with 20% to 30% occurring only once. CDR1 is MNHNY and CDR2 is SVGAGI in the germline V gene (reference sequence). The ends lost 7 bases at V and 5 bases at J; junction bases unmatched: 7. The CDR3 runs 13 residues. The data originate from a study of T-cell memory formation after mild COVID-19. Points from the study as a whole: For contracting clones, CD4+ ones sat mainly in CM and EM, CD8+ in EMRA. Clones contracting across day 15 to 85 had a balanced CD4/CD8 profile; later expanding clones leaned CD4+.

The V and J genes are TRBV6-6 and TRBJ2-5, with 7 bases matching TRBD1. This sequence was found in an adult woman who had mild COVID-19 (a few samples of this study predate the infection). Cell type and time point are not known. Sequenced material: PBMCs or a T cell subset sorted from them (not recorded which). Here the CDR3 reads CASTRQGYETQYF. The CDR3 DNA is TGTGCCAGCACCCGACAGGGTTACGAGACCCAGTACTTC.